This is a list of T cell receptor beta chains from one sample in a study of blood T cells in healthy people across ages. TCRdb recomputed calls from the 5' RACE reads with MiXCR, one row per CDR3 protein. The sample holds 1,500,000 or so distinct CDR3 sequences; approximately 60% are singletons and the top ten take 6.5% to 8%. Sequenced: blood. These receptors originate from a man aged 18 to 29 in good health. Both conserved end residues are part of each CDR3. D genes are given only for firm matches. Clone size is shown for a subset of rows, as once, few, many or a class of expanded clone.

j_call: TRBJ2-3
v_call: TRBV20-1
clone_size: NA
d_call: TRBD2
cdr3_nt: TGCAGTGCTAGTGTTCCTAGCGGGAGCACAGATACGCAGTATTTT
cdr3_aa: CSASVPSGSTDTQYF

j_call: TRBJ2-4
v_call: TRBV11-2
clone_size: once
d_call: NA
cdr3_nt: TGTGCCAGCAGCGCGGACAGAGGAAACATTCAGTACTTC
cdr3_aa: CASSADRGNIQYF

j_call: TRBJ2-3
v_call: TRBV9
clone_size: few
d_call: NA
cdr3_nt: TGTGCCAGCAGCGTAGGAGGGGTGGGGGATACGCAGTATTTT
cdr3_aa: CASSVGGVGDTQYF

j_call: TRBJ1-4
v_call: TRBV27
clone_size: NA
d_call: NA
cdr3_nt: TGTGCCAGCCGCCAATCAGGGTCGGGTGAAAAACTGTTTTTT
cdr3_aa: CASRQSGSGEKLFF

j_call: TRBJ2-1
v_call: TRBV7-9
clone_size: NA
d_call: TRBD2
cdr3_nt: TGTGCCAGCAGCTTAGATCCTAGCGGGTTTAATCCCAATGAGCAGTTCTTC
cdr3_aa: CASSLDPSGFNPNEQFF

j_call: TRBJ1-1
v_call: TRBV6-6
clone_size: NA
d_call: NA
cdr3_nt: TGTGCCACTTCTGACCTGATAAGCACTGAAGCTTTCTTT
cdr3_aa: CATSDLISTEAFF

j_call: TRBJ2-5
v_call: TRBV4-1
clone_size: NA
d_call: NA
cdr3_nt: TGCGCCAGCAGCCAAGAAAAGATTTTAACCGATGGGAGGCGAGAGACCCAGTACTTC
cdr3_aa: CASSQEKILTDGRRETQYF

j_call: TRBJ2-6
v_call: TRBV4-1
clone_size: NA
d_call: NA
cdr3_nt: TGCGCCAGCAGCCAGTACCAGTCCTCTGGGGCCAACGTCCTGACTTTC
cdr3_aa: CASSQYQSSGANVLTF

j_call: TRBJ1-2
v_call: TRBV20-1
clone_size: NA
d_call: NA
cdr3_nt: TGCAGTGCTACCCCAGGGCCAAGCTATGGCTACACCTTC
cdr3_aa: CSATPGPSYGYTF

j_call: TRBJ2-2
v_call: TRBV27
clone_size: NA
d_call: NA
cdr3_nt: TGTGCCAGTAGACCGGACTACCCGAACACCGGGGAGCTGTTTTTT
cdr3_aa: CASRPDYPNTGELFF

j_call: TRBJ2-4
v_call: TRBV4-1
clone_size: NA
d_call: TRBD1
cdr3_nt: TGCGCCAGCATGGGGACAGAAAACATTCAGTACTTC
cdr3_aa: CASMGTENIQYF

j_call: TRBJ2-3
v_call: TRBV12-5
clone_size: NA
d_call: NA
cdr3_nt: TGTGCTAGTGGTTTGGGTCGACTAGACCTTAGCACAGATACGCAGTATTTT
cdr3_aa: CASGLGRLDLSTDTQYF

j_call: TRBJ1-6
v_call: TRBV6-5
clone_size: few
d_call: NA
cdr3_nt: TGTGCCAGCAGACCAGGACAGAATAATTCACCCCTCCACTTT
cdr3_aa: CASRPGQNNSPLHF

j_call: TRBJ2-6
v_call: TRBV10-3
clone_size: NA
d_call: NA
cdr3_nt: TGTGCCATCACCTCCGGACGTCCCTCTGGGGCCAACGTCCTGACTTTC
cdr3_aa: CAITSGRPSGANVLTF

j_call: TRBJ2-3
v_call: TRBV2
clone_size: few
d_call: TRBD2
cdr3_nt: TGTGCCAGCCCTAGCGGGGGGCGCACAGATACGCAGTATTTT
cdr3_aa: CASPSGGRTDTQYF

j_call: TRBJ2-3
v_call: TRBV5-1
clone_size: few
d_call: NA
cdr3_nt: TGCGCCACGGGCATAGGAGGGACGAACACAGATACGCAGTATTTT
cdr3_aa: CATGIGGTNTDTQYF

j_call: TRBJ2-1
v_call: TRBV29-1
clone_size: NA
d_call: NA
cdr3_nt: TGCAGCGTTGCGGCGCCGAGCTCCTACAATGAGCAGTTCTTC
cdr3_aa: CSVAAPSSYNEQFF

j_call: TRBJ2-7
v_call: TRBV2
clone_size: NA
d_call: NA
cdr3_nt: TGTGCCAGCAGTGTAGACTCTTTCTCCTACGAGCAGTACTTC
cdr3_aa: CASSVDSFSYEQYF

j_call: TRBJ2-7
v_call: TRBV4-2
clone_size: few
d_call: TRBD1
cdr3_nt: TGTGCCAGCAGCCAGCCGGGACAGCCCTACGAGCAGTACTTC
cdr3_aa: CASSQPGQPYEQYF

j_call: TRBJ2-7
v_call: TRBV12-3/TRBV12-4
clone_size: NA
d_call: NA
cdr3_nt: TGTGCCAGCAGCACCGGGACGGGGCCGTTCGAGCAGTACTTC
cdr3_aa: CASSTGTGPFEQYF

j_call: TRBJ2-3
v_call: TRBV20-1
clone_size: once
d_call: NA
cdr3_nt: TGCAGTGCGAGACTAGGCGAGAACACAGATACGCAGTATTTT
cdr3_aa: CSARLGENTDTQYF

j_call: TRBJ2-1
v_call: TRBV11-1
clone_size: NA
d_call: TRBD2
cdr3_nt: TGTGCCAGCTCGCCGGGACTAGCGGTCTACAATGAGCAGTTCTTC
cdr3_aa: CASSPGLAVYNEQFF

j_call: TRBJ1-5
v_call: TRBV3-1
clone_size: NA
d_call: NA
cdr3_nt: TGTGCCAGCAGCCAAGGCCCCCGCCAGCCCCAGCATTTT
cdr3_aa: CASSQGPRQPQHF

j_call: TRBJ2-7
v_call: TRBV3-1
clone_size: NA
d_call: NA
cdr3_nt: TGTGCCAGCAGCCCGCGGCTCCTCACCTACGAGCAGTACTTC
cdr3_aa: CASSPRLLTYEQYF

j_call: TRBJ2-5
v_call: TRBV20-1
clone_size: few
d_call: NA
cdr3_nt: TGCAGTGCTAGAGCTGAGCTGACCCAGTACTTC
cdr3_aa: CSARAELTQYF

j_call: TRBJ2-5
v_call: TRBV29-1
clone_size: few
d_call: NA
cdr3_nt: TGCAGCGTTGTTATTGTGGACAGCCAAGAGACCCAGTACTTC
cdr3_aa: CSVVIVDSQETQYF

j_call: TRBJ2-7
v_call: TRBV9
clone_size: NA
d_call: NA
cdr3_nt: TGTGCCAGCAGCGTAGGGTGGGCGACAACCTACGAGCAGTACTTC
cdr3_aa: CASSVGWATTYEQYF

j_call: TRBJ1-2
v_call: TRBV7-9
clone_size: many
d_call: NA
cdr3_nt: TGTGCCAGCAGCTTGGACTATGGCTACACCTTC
cdr3_aa: CASSLDYGYTF

j_call: TRBJ2-7
v_call: TRBV10-3
clone_size: few
d_call: TRBD2
cdr3_nt: TGTGCCATCATGGCGGGAGAGGGGCCAACCTACGAGCAGTACTTC
cdr3_aa: CAIMAGEGPTYEQYF

j_call: TRBJ1-3
v_call: TRBV29-1
clone_size: few
d_call: NA
cdr3_nt: TGCAGCGTTGTAGTTGACACCATATATTTT
cdr3_aa: CSVVVDTIYF

j_call: TRBJ2-5
v_call: TRBV4-1
clone_size: NA
d_call: TRBD1
cdr3_nt: TGCGCCAGCAGCCACGCGGACAGGATCCAAGAGACCCAGTACTTC
cdr3_aa: CASSHADRIQETQYF

j_call: TRBJ2-7
v_call: TRBV5-1
clone_size: NA
d_call: TRBD2
cdr3_nt: TGCGCCAGCAGCTTCGCTAGCGGAAAAGTCTACGAGCAGTACTTC
cdr3_aa: CASSFASGKVYEQYF

j_call: TRBJ2-3
v_call: TRBV6-2/TRBV6-3
clone_size: NA
d_call: NA
cdr3_nt: TGTGCCAGCAGTTACTCCTCGGGGGAACCAGATACGCAGTATTTT
cdr3_aa: CASSYSSGEPDTQYF

j_call: TRBJ1-2
v_call: TRBV12-3/TRBV12-4
clone_size: NA
d_call: NA
cdr3_nt: TGTGCCAGCAGTTTATTGCCGGGGCCTGGCTACACCTTC
cdr3_aa: CASSLLPGPGYTF

j_call: TRBJ2-7
v_call: TRBV21-1
clone_size: few
d_call: NA
cdr3_nt: TGTGCCAGCCTGACAAGGGGCAGATCCTACGAGCAGTACTTC
cdr3_aa: CASLTRGRSYEQYF

j_call: TRBJ2-1
v_call: TRBV29-1
clone_size: NA
d_call: NA
cdr3_nt: TGCAGCGTTGAAGGCGGACTTGAGACTTTTGAGCAGTTCTTC
cdr3_aa: CSVEGGLETFEQFF

j_call: TRBJ2-7
v_call: TRBV29-1
clone_size: many
d_call: NA
cdr3_nt: TGCAGCGTTGGTGAGGTTAGGGAGCAGTACTTC
cdr3_aa: CSVGEVREQYF

j_call: TRBJ1-2
v_call: TRBV5-4
clone_size: NA
d_call: NA
cdr3_nt: TGTGCCAGCAGCTTTGAAGGAGGGAACTATGGCTACACCTTC
cdr3_aa: CASSFEGGNYGYTF

j_call: TRBJ2-7
v_call: TRBV5-1
clone_size: few
d_call: NA
cdr3_nt: TGCGCCAGCAGCGTACTAGGGACTGCCTATGAGCAGTACTTC
cdr3_aa: CASSVLGTAYEQYF

j_call: TRBJ1-4
v_call: TRBV20-1
clone_size: NA
d_call: TRBD1
cdr3_nt: TGCAGTGCTCCTGGACAGGGGACTGAAAAACTGTTTTTT
cdr3_aa: CSAPGQGTEKLFF

j_call: TRBJ2-3
v_call: TRBV5-1
clone_size: few
d_call: TRBD2
cdr3_nt: TGCGCCAGCAGCTTGACTAGCGGACACACAGATACGCAGTATTTT
cdr3_aa: CASSLTSGHTDTQYF

j_call: TRBJ2-3
v_call: TRBV11-1
clone_size: NA
d_call: TRBD2
cdr3_nt: TGTGCCAGCAGCTCCTCTAGCGGGAGGGGCCAGGATACGCAGTATTTT
cdr3_aa: CASSSSSGRGQDTQYF

j_call: TRBJ2-4
v_call: TRBV7-2
clone_size: NA
d_call: TRBD2
cdr3_nt: TGTGCCAGCGGCTTAGGGTCTGGGAGGGGCTATGAGCAGTACTTC
cdr3_aa: CASGLGSGRGYEQYF

j_call: TRBJ2-1
v_call: TRBV27
clone_size: NA
d_call: TRBD2
cdr3_nt: TGTGCCACCGGAACTGGACTAGCGGGTTACAATGAGCAGTTCTTC
cdr3_aa: CATGTGLAGYNEQFF

j_call: TRBJ2-5
v_call: TRBV12-5
clone_size: NA
d_call: NA
cdr3_nt: TGTGCTAGTGGTTTGGTAGCAGGGCGCCAAGAGACCCAGTACTTC
cdr3_aa: CASGLVAGRQETQYF

j_call: TRBJ1-2
v_call: TRBV27
clone_size: NA
d_call: NA
cdr3_nt: TGTGCCAGCAGAATGGTCCGGGGAGGCTCTGGCTACACCTTC
cdr3_aa: CASRMVRGGSGYTF

j_call: TRBJ2-5
v_call: TRBV9
clone_size: NA
d_call: NA
cdr3_nt: TGTGCCAGCAGCGCAGTAACAGGGAAGGAGCAGTACTTC
cdr3_aa: CASSAVTGKEQYF

j_call: TRBJ2-3
v_call: TRBV29-1
clone_size: few
d_call: NA
cdr3_nt: TGCAGCGTTGAAGCCTCTGCAGGGAACACAGATACGCAGTATTTT
cdr3_aa: CSVEASAGNTDTQYF

j_call: TRBJ2-3
v_call: TRBV20-1
clone_size: NA
d_call: TRBD2
cdr3_nt: TGCAGTGGATACGCGGCGGGGGTACCTAGCACAGATACGCAGTATTTT
cdr3_aa: CSGYAAGVPSTDTQYF

j_call: TRBJ2-5
v_call: TRBV5-1
clone_size: NA
d_call: NA
cdr3_nt: TGCGCCAGCAGCTTGGAACAGGGAGAAGAGACCCAGTACTTC
cdr3_aa: CASSLEQGEETQYF

j_call: TRBJ2-1
v_call: TRBV13
clone_size: few
d_call: NA
cdr3_nt: TGTGCCAGCAGCTTAGGACTGATCGGTGAGCAGTTCTTC
cdr3_aa: CASSLGLIGEQFF

j_call: TRBJ2-7
v_call: TRBV6-2/TRBV6-3
clone_size: once
d_call: TRBD1
cdr3_nt: TGTGCCAGCAGTTACGCGTTACCCCAGGGGGCGAGCTACGAGCAGTACTTC
cdr3_aa: CASSYALPQGASYEQYF

j_call: TRBJ1-5
v_call: TRBV14
clone_size: NA
d_call: NA
cdr3_nt: TGTGCCAGCAGCCAAAAGTACACAGGGTTTATCGACAATCAGCCCCAGCATTTT
cdr3_aa: CASSQKYTGFIDNQPQHF

j_call: TRBJ2-7
v_call: TRBV20-1
clone_size: NA
d_call: NA
cdr3_nt: TGCAGTGCGATACATGGACCCTACGAGCAGTACTTC
cdr3_aa: CSAIHGPYEQYF